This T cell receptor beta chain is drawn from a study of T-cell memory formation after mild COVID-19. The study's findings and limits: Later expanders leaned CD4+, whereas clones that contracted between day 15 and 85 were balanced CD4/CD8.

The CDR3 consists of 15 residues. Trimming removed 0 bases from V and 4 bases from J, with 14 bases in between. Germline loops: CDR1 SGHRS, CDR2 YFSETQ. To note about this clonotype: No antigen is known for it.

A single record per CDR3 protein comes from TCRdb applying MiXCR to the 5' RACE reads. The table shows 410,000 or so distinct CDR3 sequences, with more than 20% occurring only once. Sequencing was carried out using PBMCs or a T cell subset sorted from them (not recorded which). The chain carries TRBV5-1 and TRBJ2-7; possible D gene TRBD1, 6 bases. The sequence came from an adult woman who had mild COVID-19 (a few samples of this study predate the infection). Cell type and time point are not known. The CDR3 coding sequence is TGCGCCAGCAGCTTGGAACAGGGTCACATATACGAGCAGTACTTC. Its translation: CASSLEQGHIYEQYF.